This T cell receptor beta chain was captured in a study of cytomegalovirus exposure and HLA in healthy donors. It was with 60 Vbeta and 13 Jbeta primers that the PCR ran. TCRdb's table, derived via immunoSEQ multiplex PCR, lists solely in-frame clones and lacks some. The sample yields about 93,000 clones, 78% seen once. Trimming pared 6 bases from V and 8 bases from J, leaving 16 bases between. This CDR3 is built from 13 residues. CDR1 and CDR2 (germline): SQVTM, ANQGSEA. Specimen: PBMCs. The chain couples TRBV29-1 to TRBJ1-4, with D unresolved. This sequence originates from a woman between 35 and 50 years old in good health and CMV-seronegative. CDR3 protein: CSVRPTYGEKLFF. CDR3 in DNA: TGCAGCGTAAGACCCACCTACGGGGAAAAACTGTTTTTT.